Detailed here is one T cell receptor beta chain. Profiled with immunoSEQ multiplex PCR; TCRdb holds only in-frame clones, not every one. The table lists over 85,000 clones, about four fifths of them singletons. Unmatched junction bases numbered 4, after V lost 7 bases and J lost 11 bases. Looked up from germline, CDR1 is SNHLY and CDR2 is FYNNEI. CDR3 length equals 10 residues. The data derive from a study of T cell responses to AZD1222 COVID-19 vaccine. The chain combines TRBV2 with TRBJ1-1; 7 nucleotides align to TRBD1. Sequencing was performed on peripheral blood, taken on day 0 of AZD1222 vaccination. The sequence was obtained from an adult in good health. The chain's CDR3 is CASKGALAFF. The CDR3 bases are TGTGCCAGCAAGGGGGCGTTGGCTTTCTTT.